The next 20 T cell receptor beta chains were all read from a single sample in a study of T cell repertoires in cytomegalovirus infection. TCRdb reanalysed the reads using MiXCR and keeps one entry per CDR3 protein. In the table there are some 450,000 distinct CDR3 sequences, around 32% of which are singletons. Material for sequencing was PBMCs. These receptors originate from a human donor in good health (CMV status not recorded). Some clones in this sample may be carry-over from other donors' samples.

This clonotype came up a few times. This chain's CDR3 is CASNSGGGGGYGYTF. CDR3 bases: TGTGCCAGCAACTCCGGGGGCGGCGGGGGTTATGGCTACACCTTC. The rearrangement joins TRBV5-4 to TRBJ1-2; TRBD1 might be the D (6 bases). Trimming cost V 6 bases and J 5 bases, with 20 bases left between them. The germline V gene encodes CDR1 SGHNT and CDR2 YYREEE (reference sequence). The CDR3 totals 15 residues.

This clonotype was observed a handful of times. The chain links TRBV4-1 to TRBJ2-1; D unresolved. Germline CDR1 reads MGHRA; CDR2 reads YSYEKL. The CDR3 runs 15 residues. Trimming took off 1 base at V and 5 bases at J, with 12 bases between the two ends. DNA for the CDR3: TGCGCCAGCAGCCAAGGAGTGCGTCTCGACAATGAGCAGTTCTTC. It encodes CASSQGVRLDNEQFF.

The CDR3 protein is CASSPLSDRGYEQYF. The CDR3 bases are TGTGCCAGCAGCCCTCTTTCGGACAGGGGGTACGAGCAGTACTTC. V and J are TRBV7-6 and TRBJ2-7; 10 bases line up with TRBD1. Looked up from germline, CDR1 is SGHVS and CDR2 is FNYEAQ. This CDR3 has 15 amino acids. V lost 5 bases to trimming and J lost 4 bases; unmatched junction nucleotides: 8.

This clonotype was seen many times. The chain recombines TRBV7-6 with TRBJ1-4; maybe TRBD1 (6 bases). This CDR3 region has 13 residues. CDR1 is SGHVS, CDR2 FNYEAQ, per germline. The V gene lost 4 bases and the J gene lost 15 bases, with 18 bases spanning the gap. The CDR3 loop reads CASSSTTGTEVFF. The CDR3 nucleotides read TGTGCCAGCAGCTCAACGACAGGAACGGAGGTGTTTTTT.

This clonotype was recorded at least ten times. This chain uses TRBV7-2 with TRBJ2-3; 15 bases fit TRBD2. Germline assignment: CDR1 SGHTA and CDR2 FQGNSA. The CDR3 consists of 17 residues. Germline trimming cut 0 bases from V and 6 bases from J; bases unmatched to any gene: 4. The CDR3 region is CASSLAGLAGGMDTQYF. CDR3 nucleotide sequence: TGTGCCAGCAGCTTAGCCGGACTAGCGGGGGGGATGGATACGCAGTATTTT. The full variable domain, in which reference TRBV7-2 and TRBJ2-3 provide the parts outside the CDR3, is GAGVSQSPSNKVTEKGKDVELRCDPISGHTALYWYRQSLGQGLEFLIYFQGNSAPDKSGLPSDRFSAERTGGSVSTLTIQRTQQEDSAVYLCASSLAGLAGGMDTQYFGPGTRLTVL.

This clonotype appeared a few times. This may come from a read error, since a much larger clone is one base off. V gene TRBV7-3 combines with J gene TRBJ2-5; 10 bases line up with TRBD1. The germline V gene encodes CDR1 SGHTA and CDR2 FQGTGA. The ends lost 4 bases at V and 4 bases at J; junction bases unmatched: 0. CDR3 length equals 13 residues. DNA for the CDR3: TGTGCCAGCAGCTGGACAGGGGGAGAGACCCAGTACTTC. The encoded protein is CASSWTGGETQYF. The complete variable domain, with remaining parts taken from reference TRBV7-3 and TRBJ2-5, reads GAGVSQTPSNKVTEKGKYVELRCDPISGHTALYWYRQSLGQGPEFLIYFQGTGAADDSGLPNDRFFAVRPEGSVSTLKIQRTERGDSAVYLCASSWTGGETQYFGPGTRLLVL.

The sample holds a few counts of this clonotype. V and J are TRBV6-5 and TRBJ1-2, with TRBD1 matching over 9 bases. Losses at the gene ends were 5 bases for V and 4 bases for J; bases not matched to a gene: 8. The CDR3 has 15 residues. From germline, CDR1 is MNHEY and CDR2 SVGAGI. CDR3 region: CASSPHRGRTYGYTF. The DNA of the CDR3 is TGTGCCAGCAGTCCGCACAGGGGGCGTACCTATGGCTACACCTTC.

This clonotype was observed at least ten times. The chain combines TRBV7-8 with TRBJ1-1; 8 bases fit TRBD1. The V segment lost 2 bases and the J segment 1 base; nucleotides outside the gene matches: 6. CDR3 length: 16 residues. From germline, CDR1 is SGHVS and CDR2 FQNEAQ. The DNA of the CDR3 is TGTGCCAGCAGCTTAAATTTCGGGACAGGGAACACTGAAGCTTTCTTT. It codes for CASSLNFGTGNTEAFF.

The CDR3 DNA is TGTGCCAGCAGTTGGACAGCGGGAAGTAATGAAAAACTGTTTTTT. This translates into CASSWTAGSNEKLFF. The genes are TRBV6-6 and TRBJ1-4; a possible D gene is TRBD1 (6 bases). The length of the CDR3 is 15 residues. Germline CDR1 is MNHNY and CDR2 is SVGAGI (reference sequence). V lost 4 bases, J lost 4 bases, and 13 bases lay in between.

The CDR3 here is CSAMTSGGIRETQYF. The CDR3 DNA reads as TGCAGTGCCATGACTAGCGGGGGGATTCGGGAGACCCAGTACTTC. The chain joins TRBV20-1 to TRBJ2-5; 13 nucleotides line up with TRBD2. The germline V gene has CDR1 DFQATT and CDR2 SNEGSKA (reference sequence). The CDR3 sequence is 15 residues long. Germline trimming cut 6 bases from V and 5 bases from J; bases unmatched to any gene: 9.

This chain links TRBV28 with TRBJ2-3; no definite D call. The CDR3 runs to 12 residues. In germline, CDR1 is MDHEN, CDR2 SYDVKM. V lost 8 bases and J lost 1, with 7 bases in between. CDR3 nucleotide sequence: TGTGCCAGCCAGGTGCGCACAGATACGCAGTATTTT. Translating gives CASQVRTDTQYF.

Notes on this clonotype: Just one base apart from a much larger clone, this may be a read error. The chain uses TRBV11-2 and TRBJ2-5, with 11 bases identical to TRBD1. The CDR3 contains 15 residues. Germline CDR1 is SGHAT and CDR2 is FQNNGV. CDR3 residues: CSSSLDRGPQETQYF. The DNA for the CDR3 is TGTTCCAGCAGCTTGGACAGGGGGCCCCAAGAGACCCAGTACTTC.

A remark on this clonotype: The junction departs from germline at one end; a sequencing error may be responsible. The chain combines TRBV19 with TRBJ2-1; possible D gene TRBD1, 6 bases. The CDR3 is made up of 16 amino acids. The germline gives CDR1 LNHDA, CDR2 SQIVND (reference sequence). CDR3 nucleotide sequence: TGTGCCAGTAGTATTTTTAGGACAGCCACTTACAAGGAGCAGTTCTTC. Residues: CASSIFRTATYKEQFF.

This clonotype was recorded at least ten times. The chain joins TRBV7-2 to TRBJ2-3; 12 nucleotides agree with TRBD2. Trimming removed 0 bases from V and 0 bases from J; junction bases left unmatched: 4. The CDR3 spans 18 residues. Germline loops: CDR1 SGHTA, CDR2 FQGNSA. The CDR3 here is CASSLAGLAGTSTDTQYF. The CDR3 DNA reads TGTGCCAGCAGCTTAGCTGGACTAGCGGGGACTAGCACAGATACGCAGTATTTT.

In this sample, this clonotype turned up a few times. This chain joins TRBV7-2 and TRBJ1-5, with D hard to call. The CDR3 has 14 amino acids. Trimming took 1 base from V and 1 from J, leaving 5 bases between them. CDR1 is SGHTA and CDR2 is FQGNSA in the germline V gene. The CDR3 coding sequence is TGTGCCAGCAGCTTAGTTTTAAGCAATCAGCCCCAGCATTTT. Its protein product is CASSLVLSNQPQHF.

The chain recombines TRBV5-1 with TRBJ2-6; D unresolved. Germline V CDR1 and CDR2: SGHRS, YFSETQ. This CDR3 contains 15 residues. The V and J ends lost 0 bases and 4 bases respectively, with 8 bases between them. CDR3 coding DNA: TGCGCCAGCAGCTTGGACGGGTTAGGGGCCAACGTCCTGACTTTC. It translates to CASSLDGLGANVLTF.

A word on this clonotype: One end of the junction is discordant with germline, which a read error may explain. The rearrangement links TRBV3-1 to TRBJ1-4; D unclear. The CDR3 length is 19 residues. The V gene's germline CDR1 is LGHDT and CDR2 YNNKEL (reference sequence). The CDR3 nucleotides are TGTCCCAGCAGCCAAGATCATTTAAGGGAATCGGCAGCTAATGAAAAACTGTTTTTT. This translates into CPSSQDHLRESAANEKLFF.

The chain links TRBV4-2 to TRBJ2-5, with a weak D call TRBD1 (5 bases). The germline V gene encodes CDR1 LGHNA and CDR2 YNFKEQ. V was pared by 2 bases and J by 3 bases, with 13 bases between. The CDR3 contains 15 residues. The CDR3 spells CASSQSDSQKETQYF. CDR3 DNA sequence: TGTGCCAGCAGCCAAAGCGACAGTCAAAAAGAGACCCAGTACTTC.

In this sample, this clonotype turned up many times. The CDR3 protein is CASSLRTDNYGNYEQYF. CDR3 DNA: TGCGCCAGCAGCCTTCGTACGGACAACTACGGGAACTACGAGCAGTACTTC. The V gene is TRBV4-1, the J gene TRBJ2-7; D could derive from TRBD1 or TRBD2 (5 bases each). This CDR3 is 17 amino acids long. The V end was cut by 4 bases, the J end by 3 bases, with 22 bases between. Germline V gene data show CDR1 as MGHRA and CDR2 as YSYEKL.

J is TRBJ1-6 and V is TRBV10-3; 8 bases align to TRBD1. This CDR3 has 15 residues. Losses at the gene ends were 2 bases for V and 13 bases for J; bases not matched to a gene: 10. Germline CDR1 reads ENHRY; CDR2 reads SYGVKD. The CDR3 DNA sequence: TGTGCCATCAGTGAGCAAGACAGGGGAGGTTTGCCCCTCCACTTT. Translation gives CAISEQDRGGLPLHF.